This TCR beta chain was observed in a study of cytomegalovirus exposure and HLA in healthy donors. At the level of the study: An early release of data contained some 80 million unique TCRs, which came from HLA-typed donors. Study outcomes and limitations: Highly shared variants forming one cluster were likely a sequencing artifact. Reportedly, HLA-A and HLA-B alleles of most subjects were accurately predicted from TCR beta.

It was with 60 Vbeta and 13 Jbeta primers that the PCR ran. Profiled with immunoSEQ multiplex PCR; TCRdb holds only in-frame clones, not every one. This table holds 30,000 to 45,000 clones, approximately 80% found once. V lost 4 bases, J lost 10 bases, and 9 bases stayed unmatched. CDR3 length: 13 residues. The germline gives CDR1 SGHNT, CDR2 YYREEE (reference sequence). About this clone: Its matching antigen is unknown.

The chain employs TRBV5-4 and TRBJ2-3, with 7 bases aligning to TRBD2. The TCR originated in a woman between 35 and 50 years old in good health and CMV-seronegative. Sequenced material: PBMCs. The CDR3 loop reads CASSLAGRVAQYF. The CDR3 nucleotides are TGTGCCAGCAGCCTAGCAGGGAGGGTGGCGCAGTATTTT.